Sequencing of this T cell receptor beta chain was carried out in a study of blood T cell repertoires in COVID-19. In the study overall: The study drew acute and convalescent COVID-19 samples from the United States, Italy and Spain. PBMCs, B-cell-depleted T cells, or T cells were the source of the cDNA or gDNA that made up the material.

In the original analysis: Quantification of nucleated cells was approximated via reference gene primer amplification. Profiled with immunoSEQ multiplex PCR; TCRdb holds only in-frame clones, not every one. V, J and clone size derive from that table, while D and trimming were established from the DNA sequence. Among 200,000 to 250,000 clones, roughly 84% were seen once, and the ten largest hold approximately 18%. With V trimmed by 4 bases and J by 10 bases, 8 bases remained unmatched. The CDR3 consists of 13 residues. CDR1 is MDHEN, CDR2 SYDVKM, per germline. This chain uses TRBV28 with TRBJ1-1; 8 bases match TRBD1. The TCR comes from a woman of 80 years or more with active or convalescent COVID-19. Sequenced: peripheral blood. CDR3 sequence (DNA): TGTGCCAGCAGTTCCGGACAGGGCTGGATAGCTTTCTTT. This codes for CASSSGQGWIAFF.